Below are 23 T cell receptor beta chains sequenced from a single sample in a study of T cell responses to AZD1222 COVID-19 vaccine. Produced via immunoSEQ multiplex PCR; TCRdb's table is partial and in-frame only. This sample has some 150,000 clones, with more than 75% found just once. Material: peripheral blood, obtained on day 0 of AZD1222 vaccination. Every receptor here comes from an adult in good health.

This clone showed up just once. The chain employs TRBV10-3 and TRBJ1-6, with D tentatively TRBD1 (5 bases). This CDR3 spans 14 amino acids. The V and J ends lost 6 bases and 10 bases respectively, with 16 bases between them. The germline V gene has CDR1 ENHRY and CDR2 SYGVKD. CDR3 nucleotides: TGTGCCATCAGGGGAGAGGGGTCGGGATCACCCCTCCACTTT. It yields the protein CAIRGEGSGSPLHF.

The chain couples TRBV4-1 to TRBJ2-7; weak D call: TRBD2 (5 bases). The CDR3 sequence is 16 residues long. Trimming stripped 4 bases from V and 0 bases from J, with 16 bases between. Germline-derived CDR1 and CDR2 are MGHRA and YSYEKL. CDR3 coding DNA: TGCGCCAGCAGCCTTATACAAGGAAGCGGCTCCTACGAGCAGTACTTC. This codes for CASSLIQGSGSYEQYF.

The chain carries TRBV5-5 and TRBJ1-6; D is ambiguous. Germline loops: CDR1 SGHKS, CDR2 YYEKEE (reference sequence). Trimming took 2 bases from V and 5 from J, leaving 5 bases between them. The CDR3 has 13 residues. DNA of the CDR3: TGTGCCAGCAGCTTCCGTGATAATTCACCCCTCCACTTT. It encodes CASSFRDNSPLHF. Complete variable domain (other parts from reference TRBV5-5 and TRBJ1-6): DAGVTQSPTHLIKTRGQQVTLRCSPISGHKSVSWYQQVLGQGPQFIFQYYEKEERGRGNFPDRFSARQFPNYSSELNVNALLLGDSALYLCASSFRDNSPLHFGNGTRLTVT.

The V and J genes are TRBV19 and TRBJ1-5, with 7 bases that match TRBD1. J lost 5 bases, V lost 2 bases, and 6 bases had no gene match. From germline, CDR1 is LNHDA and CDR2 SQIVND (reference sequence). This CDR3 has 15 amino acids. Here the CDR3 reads CASSIQPGGHQPQHF. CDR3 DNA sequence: TGTGCCAGTAGTATACAACCAGGGGGTCATCAGCCCCAGCATTTT.

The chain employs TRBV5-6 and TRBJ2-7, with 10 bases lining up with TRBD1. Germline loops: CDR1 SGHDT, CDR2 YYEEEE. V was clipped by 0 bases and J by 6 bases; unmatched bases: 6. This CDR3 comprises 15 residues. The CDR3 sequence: CASSLGGTGEAEQYF. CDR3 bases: TGTGCCAGCAGCTTGGGTGGGACAGGGGAGGCCGAGCAGTACTTC.

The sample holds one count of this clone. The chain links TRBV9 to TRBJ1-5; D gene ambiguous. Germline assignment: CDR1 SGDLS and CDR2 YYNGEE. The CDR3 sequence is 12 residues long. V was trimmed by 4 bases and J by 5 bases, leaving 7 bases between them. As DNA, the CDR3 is TGTGCCAGCAGCTCAGGTGATCAGCCCCAGCATTTT. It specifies CASSSGDQPQHF.

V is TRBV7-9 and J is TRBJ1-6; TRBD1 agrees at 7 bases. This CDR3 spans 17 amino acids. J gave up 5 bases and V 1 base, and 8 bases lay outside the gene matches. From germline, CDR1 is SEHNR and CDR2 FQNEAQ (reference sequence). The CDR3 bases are TGTGCCAGCAGCTTAGGGGTCACCGGGACAGATAATTCACCCCTCCACTTT. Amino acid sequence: CASSLGVTGTDNSPLHF.

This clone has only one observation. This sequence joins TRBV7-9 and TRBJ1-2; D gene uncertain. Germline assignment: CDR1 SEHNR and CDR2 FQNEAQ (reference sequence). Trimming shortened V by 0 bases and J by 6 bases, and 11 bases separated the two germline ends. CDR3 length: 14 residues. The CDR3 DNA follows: TGTGCCAGCAGCTTAGCTGGATTTGGGGATGGCTACACCTTC. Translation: CASSLAGFGDGYTF.

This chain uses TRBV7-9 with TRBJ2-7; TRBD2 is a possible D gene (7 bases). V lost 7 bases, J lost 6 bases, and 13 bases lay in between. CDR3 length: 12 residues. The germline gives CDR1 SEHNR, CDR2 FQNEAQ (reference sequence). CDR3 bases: TGTGCCAGCACCCTGGGGGGGGCCGAGCAGTACTTC. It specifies CASTLGGAEQYF.

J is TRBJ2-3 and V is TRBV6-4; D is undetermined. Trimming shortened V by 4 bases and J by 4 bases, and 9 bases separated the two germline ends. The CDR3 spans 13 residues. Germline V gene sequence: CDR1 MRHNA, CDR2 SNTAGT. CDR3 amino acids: CASSVVLSDTQYF. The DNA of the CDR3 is TGTGCCAGCAGTGTGGTGCTGTCAGATACGCAGTATTTT.

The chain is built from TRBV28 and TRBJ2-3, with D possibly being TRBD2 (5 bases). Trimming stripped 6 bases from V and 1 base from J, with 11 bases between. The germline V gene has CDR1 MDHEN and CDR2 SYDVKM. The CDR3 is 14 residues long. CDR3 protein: CASRDRTGTDTQYF. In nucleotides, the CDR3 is TGTGCCAGCAGGGACCGGACTGGCACAGATACGCAGTATTTT.

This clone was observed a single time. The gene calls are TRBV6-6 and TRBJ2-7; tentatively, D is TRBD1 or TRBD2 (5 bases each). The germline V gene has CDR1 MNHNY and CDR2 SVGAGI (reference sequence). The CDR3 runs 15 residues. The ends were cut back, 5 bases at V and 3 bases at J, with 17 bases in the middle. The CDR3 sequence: CASSPDPRGSYEQYF. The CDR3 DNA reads TGTGCCAGCAGTCCAGACCCGAGGGGTAGCTACGAGCAGTACTTC.

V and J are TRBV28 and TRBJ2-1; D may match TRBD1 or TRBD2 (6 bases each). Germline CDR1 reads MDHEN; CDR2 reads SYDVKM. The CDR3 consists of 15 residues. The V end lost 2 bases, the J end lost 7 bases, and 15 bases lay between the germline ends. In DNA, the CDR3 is TGTGCCAGCAGTTTACCGGGGGCCCTCGGGAATGAGCAGTTCTTC. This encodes CASSLPGALGNEQFF.

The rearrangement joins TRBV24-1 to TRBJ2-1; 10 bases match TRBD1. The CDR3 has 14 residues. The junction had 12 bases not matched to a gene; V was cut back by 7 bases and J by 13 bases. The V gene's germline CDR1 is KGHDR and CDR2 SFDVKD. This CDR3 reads CATSTQTGGDNQFF. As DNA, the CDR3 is TGTGCCACCAGCACTCAGACAGGGGGCGATAATCAGTTCTTC.

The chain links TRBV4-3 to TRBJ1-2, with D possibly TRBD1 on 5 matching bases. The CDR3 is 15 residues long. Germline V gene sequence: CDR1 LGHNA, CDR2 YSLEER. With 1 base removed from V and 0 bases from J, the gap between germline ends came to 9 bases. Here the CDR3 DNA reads TGCGCCAGCAGCCAAGTACAGACAGCTAACTATGGCTACACCTTC. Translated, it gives CASSQVQTANYGYTF.

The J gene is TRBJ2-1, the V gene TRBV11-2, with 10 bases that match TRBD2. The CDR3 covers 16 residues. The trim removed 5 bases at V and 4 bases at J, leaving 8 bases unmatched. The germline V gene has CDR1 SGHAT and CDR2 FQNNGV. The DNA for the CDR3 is TGTGCCAGCAGCCCCTCGAGCGGGAGGGATTACAATGAGCAGTTCTTC. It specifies CASSPSSGRDYNEQFF. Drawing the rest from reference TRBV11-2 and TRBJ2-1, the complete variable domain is EAGVAQSPRYKIIEKRQSVAFWCNPISGHATLYWYQQILGQGPKLLIQFQNNGVVDDSQLPKDRFSAERLKGVDSTLKIQPAKLEDSAVYLCASSPSSGRDYNEQFFGPGTRLTVL.

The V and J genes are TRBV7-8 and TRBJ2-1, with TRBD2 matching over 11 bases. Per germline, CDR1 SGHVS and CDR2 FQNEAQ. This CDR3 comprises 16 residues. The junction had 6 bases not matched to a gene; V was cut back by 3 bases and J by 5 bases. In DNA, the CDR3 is TGTGCCAGCAGCTTCAGAACGGGACTAGCGGACAATGAGCAGTTCTTC. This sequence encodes CASSFRTGLADNEQFF.

This chain's CDR3 is CSARTSYEQYF. CDR3 DNA sequence: TGCAGTGCCCGGACCTCCTACGAGCAGTACTTC. V is TRBV20-1 and J is TRBJ2-7, with D uncertain. CDR3 length: 11 amino acids. Trimming removed 6 bases from V and 0 bases from J, with 6 bases in between. Germline lookup yields CDR1 DFQATT and CDR2 SNEGSKA (reference sequence).

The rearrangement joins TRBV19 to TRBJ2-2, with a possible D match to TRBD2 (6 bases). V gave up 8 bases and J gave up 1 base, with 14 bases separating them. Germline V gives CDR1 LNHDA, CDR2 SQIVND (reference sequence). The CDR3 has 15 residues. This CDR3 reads CASSFTSLNTGELFF. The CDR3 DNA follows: TGTGCCAGTTCTTTTACTAGCCTGAACACCGGGGAGCTGTTTTTT. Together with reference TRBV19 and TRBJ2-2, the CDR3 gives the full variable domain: DGGITQSPKYLFRKEGQNVTLSCEQNLNHDAMYWYRQDPGQGLRLIYYSQIVNDFQKGDIAEGYSVSREKKESFPLTVTSAQKNPTAFYLCASSFTSLNTGELFFGEGSRLTVL.

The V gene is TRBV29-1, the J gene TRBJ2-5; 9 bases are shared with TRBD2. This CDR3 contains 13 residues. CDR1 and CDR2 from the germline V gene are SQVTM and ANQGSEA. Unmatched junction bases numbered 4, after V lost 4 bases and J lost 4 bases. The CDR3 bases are TGCAGCGTTGTTGGCGGGAGGGTAGAGACCCAGTACTTC. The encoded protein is CSVVGGRVETQYF.

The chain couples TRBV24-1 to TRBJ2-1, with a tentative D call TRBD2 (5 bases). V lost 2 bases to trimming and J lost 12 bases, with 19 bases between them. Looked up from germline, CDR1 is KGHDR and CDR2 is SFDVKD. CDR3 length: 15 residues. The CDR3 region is CATSDSSPGYLGQFF. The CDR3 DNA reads TGTGCCACCAGTGATTCCTCCCCGGGGTATCTAGGGCAGTTCTTC.

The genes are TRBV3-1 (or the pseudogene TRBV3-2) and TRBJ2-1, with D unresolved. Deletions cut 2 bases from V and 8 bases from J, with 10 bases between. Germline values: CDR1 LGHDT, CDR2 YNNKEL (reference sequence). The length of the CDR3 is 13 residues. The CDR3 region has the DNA TGTGCCAGCAGCCAAAAGACCGGGTATGAGCAGTTCTTC. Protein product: CASSQKTGYEQFF.

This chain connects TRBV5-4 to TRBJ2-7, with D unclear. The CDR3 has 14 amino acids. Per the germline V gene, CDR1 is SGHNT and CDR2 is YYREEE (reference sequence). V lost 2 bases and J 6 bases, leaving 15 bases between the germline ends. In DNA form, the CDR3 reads TGTGCCAGCAGCTTTGACCCAAACTTCGGCGAGCAGTACTTC. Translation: CASSFDPNFGEQYF.